A selection of T cell receptor beta chains follows, all from one sample in a study of cytomegalovirus exposure and HLA in healthy donors. Some clones are missing from TCRdb's copy, which holds only in-frame ones; the method was immunoSEQ multiplex PCR. The data hold 100,000 to 120,000 clones, with approximately 80% observed a single time. The sequencing input was PBMCs. These receptors were obtained from a man younger than 40 in good health and CMV-seropositive. CDR3s include the opening cysteine and the closing phenylalanine or tryptophan. D genes are given only for firm matches. Not every row has a clone size; where given, it reads once, few, many or a size class.

abundance,v_gene,j_gene,d_gene,CDR3nt,CDR3aa
once,TRBV7-9,TRBJ2-6,NA,TGTGCCAGGAGCTCTGGGGCCAACGTCCTGACTTTC,CARSSGANVLTF
few,TRBV30,TRBJ1-3,NA,TGTGCCTGGAGGGCCCCCCCTGGAAACACCATATATTTT,CAWRAPPGNTIYF
NA,TRBV11-2,TRBJ1-3,NA,TGTGCCAGCAGCTTAGTTGAGTACACGGGGAACACCATATATTTT,CASSLVEYTGNTIYF
NA,TRBV30,TRBJ1-2,NA,NA,CAWRTLDKDYGYTF
NA,TRBV19,TRBJ2-3,TRBD1,TGTGCCAGTAGTGCGGGTCCGGGACAGGGGGGAGATACGCAGTATTTT,CASSAGPGQGGDTQYF
NA,TRBV19,TRBJ1-5,NA,TGTGCCAGTACCCCCGCCGGGACATTCAACCAGCCCCAGCATTTT,CASTPAGTFNQPQHF
NA,TRBV5-1,TRBJ2-5,NA,TGCGCCAGCAGCTTGGATCCGAGCCCGGAGACCCAGTACTTC,CASSLDPSPETQYF
NA,TRBV27,TRBJ1-2,TRBD1,TGTGCCAGCAGACAACGAGGGACAGGGGGCGAAGTCTATGGCTACACCTTC,CASRQRGTGGEVYGYTF
few,TRBV6-5,TRBJ2-7,TRBD2,TGTGCCAGCAGTTACTCGGGCGGGGGGGCTGGCGAGCAGTACTTC,CASSYSGGGAGEQYF
NA,TRBV7-2,TRBJ2-7,TRBD2,TGTGCCAGCAGCTCCCACGCGTCGGGGGGATCGGGGAACTACGAGCAGTACTTC,CASSSHASGGSGNYEQYF
NA,TRBV5-4,TRBJ1-2,NA,NA,CASSSSRGGFDGYTF
NA,TRBV19,TRBJ1-2,NA,TGTGCCAGTAGTATAGGGAGGGTCTGGTATGGCTACACCTTC,CASSIGRVWYGYTF
NA,TRBV2,TRBJ2-6,NA,TGTGCCAGCAGTGGCCAGGGAAGGGCTGGGGCCAACGTCCTGACTTTC,CASSGQGRAGANVLTF
NA,TRBV19,TRBJ1-2,NA,TGTGCCAGTAGTCACACCAAGAACTATGGCTACACCTTC,CASSHTKNYGYTF
NA,TRBV4-2,TRBJ2-1,NA,TGTGCCAGCAGCCAAGGGGCAGATAACTACAATGAGCAGTTCTTC,CASSQGADNYNEQFF
NA,TRBV25-1,TRBJ1-6,TRBD1,TGTGCCAGCACAGGGACAGGGTGGGGGTCACCCCTCCACTTT,CASTGTGWGSPLHF
NA,TRBV7-6,TRBJ1-6,NA,TGTGCCAGCAGCTTAGGAGGAGAGCTTAATTCACCCCTCCACTTT,CASSLGGELNSPLHF
few,TRBV4-1,TRBJ1-1,NA,TGCGCCAGCAGCCAAGATAAGGGGTCAACTGAAGCTTTCTTT,CASSQDKGSTEAFF
few,TRBV5-6,TRBJ2-7,TRBD1,TGTGCCAGCAGCGTGGGCGGGACAGGGGGCCAATACGAGCAGTACTTC,CASSVGGTGGQYEQYF
NA,TRBV7-9,TRBJ1-1,NA,TGTGCCAGCAGCACAACCCTTAAAACGACAGGCGGTGGGACTGAAGCTTTCTTT,CASSTTLKTTGGGTEAFF
few,TRBV5-1,TRBJ1-5,TRBD1,TGCGCCGCAGACAGGGGTAGCAATCAGCCCCAGCATTTT,CAADRGSNQPQHF
once,TRBV5-4,TRBJ2-3,TRBD1,TGTGCCAGCACCACAGGGGGCCGACGCACAGATACGCAGTATTTT,CASTTGGRRTDTQYF
once,TRBV18,TRBJ1-4,TRBD1,TGTGCCAGCTCACCCCAATTCGGACAGGGGGCGAATGAAAAACTGTTTTTT,CASSPQFGQGANEKLFF
NA,TRBV7-9,TRBJ2-5,NA,TGTGCCAGCAGCTCCCCCCCCTGGGGTCCGCTCGGGGAGCAGTACTTC,CASSSPPWGPLGEQYF
NA,TRBV30,TRBJ2-7,NA,TGTGCCTGGAGGGACATCGTTGAAACGTACTTC,CAWRDIVETYF
NA,TRBV4-2,TRBJ2-5,TRBD1,TGTGCCAGCAGCCAACGACAGGGTGGGACCCAGTACTTC,CASSQRQGGTQYF
NA,TRBV25-1,TRBJ2-5,TRBD2,TGTGCCAGCAGTGATCCCCTAGCGGGGAACCAAGAGACCCAGTACTTC,CASSDPLAGNQETQYF
once,TRBV30,TRBJ2-1,NA,TGTGCCTGGAGAGGAGGGTTTTCCTACGATGAGCAGTTCTTC,CAWRGGFSYDEQFF
NA,TRBV29-1,TRBJ1-4,TRBD1,TGCAGCGTCGCAGGACAGGGCCATGATGAAAAACTGTTTTTT,CSVAGQGHDEKLFF
NA,TRBV29-1,TRBJ1-2,NA,TGCAGCGTTGATCGGGGGGGGGCTAACTATGGCTACACCTTC,CSVDRGGANYGYTF
NA,TRBV11-2,TRBJ2-2,NA,TGTGCCAGCAGCGCACAAAACACCGGGGAGCTGTTTTTT,CASSAQNTGELFF